A selection of T cell receptor beta chains follows, all from one sample in a study of a mutant IDH1 vaccine in newly diagnosed glioma. Clones were sequenced by immunoSEQ multiplex PCR, and TCRdb holds only the in-frame ones, with some missing. Of tens of thousands of clones listed, about 80% are singletons. The antigens of these receptors remain unknown. The input for sequencing was PBMCs, taken from a glioma patient whose treatment included an IDH1 peptide vaccine. The source is a young woman with glioma. Some clones in this sample may be carry-over from other donors' samples. The conserved cysteine and the conserved F or W are not part of the CDR3 here.

TRBV18	TRBJ2-5	ASSPKETQY
TRBV4-3	TRBJ1-2	ASSQEVRGGYT
TRBV5-1	TRBJ2-1	ASSLGDREWF
TRBV6-4	TRBJ2-7	ASSFGQGRIYEQY
TRBV29-1	TRBJ1-4	SVSVGGITNEKLF
TRBV5-1	TRBJ2-7	ASSYDRGVHYEQY
TRBV7-2	TRBJ1-5	ASSSTDGLNQPQH
TRBV30	TRBJ2-7	AWDPGTSVHEQY
TRBV19	TRBJ2-3	ASSIEGTGPGSIRTDTQY
TRBV27	TRBJ2-7	ASSLTGVDYEQY
TRBV6-5	TRBJ2-3	ASSATITDTQY